The 16 T cell receptor beta chains listed next were all sequenced from one sample in a study of T cells in women clearing cervical HPV infection. TCRdb keeps only in-frame clones here, not all; method: immunoSEQ multiplex PCR. In total, the table holds 20,000 to 25,000 clones. The sample was blood buffy coat. These receptors came from a woman between 18 and 70 years old with a cervical HPV16 infection that either progressed to CIN3+ or cleared (not recorded which).

About this clone: Coverage ceases 3 residues before the CDR3 finishes, and the germline J gene fills in the end. The genes are TRBV7-8 and TRBJ2-1; D may be TRBD1 (5 bases). Trimming cost V 1 base and J 4 bases, with 11 bases left between them. This CDR3 has 15 residues. In germline, CDR1 is SGHVS, CDR2 FQNEAQ. This CDR3 reads CASSLGARGYNEQFF. CDR3 DNA, as far as it was read: TGTGCCAGCAGCTTAGGGGCAAGGGGTTACAATGAG.

With regard to this clone: The CDR3 end falls 3 residues outside the read, so it is completed with the germline J gene. The V call is TRBV30, the J call TRBJ1-2, with 8 bases matching TRBD1. Germline CDR1 and CDR2: GTSNPN and SVGIG (reference sequence). This CDR3 is built from 13 residues. The J segment lost 2 bases and the V segment lost 7 bases, leaving 6 bases of the junction unmatched. CDR3 DNA, as far as it was read: TGTGCCTATAACAGGGGGTTCAACTATGGC. This sequence encodes CAYNRGFNYG. The entire CDR3 protein is CAYNRGFNYGYTF. The full variable domain, in which reference TRBV30 and TRBJ1-2 provide the parts outside the CDR3, is SQTIHQWPATLVQPVGSPLSLECTVEGTSNPNLYWYRQAAGRGLQLLFYSVGIGQISSEVPQNLSASRPQDRQFILSSKKLLLSDSGFYLCAYNRGFNYGYTFGSGTRLTVV.

Concerning this clone itself: The DNA ends 3 residues before the CDR3 does, and the rest of the CDR3 is filled in from the germline J gene. V and J are TRBV20-1 and TRBJ2-7; D assignment may be TRBD1 or TRBD2 (6 bases each). This CDR3 region has 15 residues. V was shortened by 0 bases and J by 5 bases, with 17 bases between the two germline ends. Germline V gives CDR1 DFQATT, CDR2 SNEGSKA (reference sequence). The sequenced CDR3 bases are TGCAGTGCTAGAGATCAGGAGGGGGTATATCACGAG. As protein: CSARDQEGVYHE. The CDR3 in full is CSARDQEGVYHEQYF.

In the case of this clone: The CDR3 end lies 3 residues beyond the end of the read and is filled in from the germline J gene. The chain is built from TRBV5-1 and TRBJ1-2; perhaps TRBD1 as D (6 bases). V was shortened by 4 bases and J by 4 bases, with 14 bases between the two germline ends. Germline V gives CDR1 SGHRS, CDR2 YFSETQ. The CDR3 length is 14 residues. CDR3 DNA, as far as it was read: TGCGCCAGCAGCGTCCGAACAGGGACCTATGGC. Residues: CASSVRTGTYG. The whole CDR3 sequence reads CASSVRTGTYGYTF.

With respect to this clone: Coverage ceases 3 residues before the CDR3 finishes, and the germline J gene fills in the end. V is TRBV20-1 and J is TRBJ2-4, with 8 bases lining up with TRBD1. Unmatched junction bases numbered 13, after V lost 6 bases and J lost 6 bases. Germline CDR1 DFQATT, CDR2 SNEGSKA (reference sequence). The CDR3 consists of 15 residues. CDR3 sequence reads: CSAIPTPGGRNIQYF. Partial CDR3 DNA: TGCAGTGCAATCCCCACCCCAGGGGGCCGAAACATT.

For this clone: Sequencing ends 3 residues short of the CDR3 end; the germline J gene provides the rest. The V call is TRBV7-9, the J call TRBJ2-7, with 7 nucleotides matching TRBD1. Germline CDR1 and CDR2: SEHNR and FQNEAQ (reference sequence). The J segment lost 2 bases and the V segment lost 2 bases, leaving 0 bases of the junction unmatched. The CDR3 is made up of 13 amino acids. CDR3 bases read: TGTGCCAGCAGCTTACAGGGGGCCTACGAG. It specifies CASSLQGAYE. The CDR3 in its entirety is CASSLQGAYEQYF.

The CDR3 protein is CASSASSNYGYTF. The CDR3 bases that were read are TGTGCCAGCAGTGCTAGCAGTAACTATGGC. V is TRBV2 and J is TRBJ1-2, with unresolved D. Read coverage stops 3 residues before the CDR3 terminus; the germline J gene supplies the remainder. CDR3 length: 13 amino acids. From germline, CDR1 is SNHLY and CDR2 FYNNEI. V was clipped by 4 bases and J by 1 base, with 7 bases between them.

This CDR3 is CASSLLQETQYF. The DNA read from the CDR3 is TGTGCCAGCAGTTTACTCCAAGAGACC. The chain is built from TRBV28 and TRBJ2-5; no definite D call. The read ends 3 residues shy of where the CDR3 ends; the end is completed using the germline J gene. Trimming took 2 bases from V and 1 from J, leaving 2 bases between them. The CDR3 length is 12 residues. Looked up from germline, CDR1 is MDHEN and CDR2 is SYDVKM.

Regarding this clone: The CDR3 extends 3 residues past the end of the read, so its final part is completed from the germline J gene. V usage is TRBV19 and J usage is TRBJ1-2; weak D call: TRBD1 (6 bases). V was shortened by 10 bases and J by 3 bases, with 18 bases between the two germline ends. The CDR3 consists of 14 residues. Germline V CDR1 and CDR2: LNHDA, SQIVND (reference sequence). CDR3 DNA, as far as it was read: TGTGCCACCAAAACCCAGGGGTTTGACTATGGC. Protein: CATKTQGFDYG. The entire CDR3 protein is CATKTQGFDYGYTF.

With respect to this clone: Read data end 3 residues before the CDR3 end; the end is taken from the germline J gene. The chain joins TRBV30 to TRBJ1-2, with 7 bases fitting TRBD1. V dropped 4 bases and J dropped 3; count of bases not matched to a gene: 8. This CDR3 is built from 14 residues. Germline loops: CDR1 GTSNPN, CDR2 SVGIG (reference sequence). The CDR3 is CAWTQGPLYYGYTF. Incomplete CDR3 DNA: TGTGCCTGGACACAGGGGCCACTCTACTATGGC.

About this clone itself: The sequence runs out 3 residues before the end of the CDR3; the remainder is reconstructed from the germline J gene. The chain uses TRBV5-1 and TRBJ1-2, with TRBD1 as a possible D gene (5 bases). CDR1 SGHRS and CDR2 YFSETQ come from the germline V gene. V lost 0 bases and J 4 bases, leaving 13 bases between the germline ends. CDR3 length equals 15 residues. CDR3 loop: CASSLDGATSYGYTF. CDR3 DNA (partial): TGCGCCAGCAGCTTGGATGGGGCTACGAGCTATGGC.

Worth noting for this clone: The read is 3 residues too short to cover the CDR3 end, so that end is filled in from the germline J gene. The chain employs TRBV5-4 and TRBJ2-3; D gene ambiguous. The CDR3 has 13 residues. Germline-derived CDR1 and CDR2 are SGHNT and YYREEE (reference sequence). The V and J ends lost 2 bases and 3 bases respectively, with 7 bases between them. The sequenced part of the CDR3 DNA is TGTGCCAGCAGCTTCCCAGCGACAGATACG. Its translation: CASSFPATDT. The entire CDR3 is CASSFPATDTQYF. Full variable domain (rest looked up from reference TRBV5-4 and TRBJ2-3): ETGVTQSPTHLIKTRGQQVTLRCSSQSGHNTVSWYQQALGQGPQFIFQYYREEENGRGNFPPRFSGLQFPNYSSELNVNALELDDSALYLCASSFPATDTQYFGPGTRLTVL.

Comments on this clone: The CDR3 extends 3 residues past the end of the read, so its final part is completed from the germline J gene. The rearrangement uses TRBV5-4 and TRBJ2-3, with 7 positions matching TRBD1. V gave up 3 bases and J gave up 0 bases; unmatched junction bases: 7. CDR3 length: 16 amino acids. Germline V gives CDR1 SGHNT, CDR2 YYREEE (reference sequence). The part of the CDR3 DNA that was read is TGTGCCAGCAGCTCCTCGAACAGGGGAAGCACAGATACG. Residues: CASSSSNRGSTDT. The whole CDR3 protein is CASSSSNRGSTDTQYF.

Comments on this clone: Coverage ceases 3 residues before the CDR3 finishes, and the germline J gene fills in the end. V gene TRBV20-1 combines with J gene TRBJ1-1, with 9 positions matching TRBD1. The germline CDR1 and CDR2 sequences are DFQATT and SNEGSKA (reference sequence). The CDR3 is 16 residues long. V shed 0 bases, J shed 1 base, and the junction held 6 bases outside the gene matches. Incomplete CDR3 DNA: TGCAGTGCTAGAGACCCATGGACAGGGGAGAACACTGAA. This encodes CSARDPWTGENTE. The whole CDR3 is CSARDPWTGENTEAFF.

Worth noting for this clone: The sequenced fragment ends 3 residues before the CDR3 boundary, so the rest is inferred from the germline J gene. The rearrangement uses TRBV20-1 and TRBJ2-5; TRBD2 matches at 8 bases. From germline, CDR1 is DFQATT and CDR2 SNEGSKA (reference sequence). Trimming took 3 bases from V and 5 from J; bases not matched to a gene: 8. The CDR3 has 14 residues. CDR3 bases read: TGCAGTGCTAGTGCCGGGGGGGCCGTTGAGACC. It specifies CSASAGGAVET. In full, the CDR3 reads CSASAGGAVETQYF.

As regards this clone: Read coverage stops 3 residues before the CDR3 terminus; the germline J gene supplies the remainder. The rearrangement joins TRBV20-1 to TRBJ2-7; TRBD1 agrees at 8 bases. CDR1 is DFQATT, CDR2 SNEGSKA, per germline (reference sequence). The CDR3 length is 13 residues. V shed 5 bases and J 2 bases; nucleotides not matched to a gene: 5. This CDR3 reads CSAEQGVTYEQYF. CDR3 bases read: TGCAGTGCTGAACAGGGGGTAACCTACGAG.